This is a list of T cell receptor beta chains from one sample in a study of identifying expanded T cells in peripheral blood. Using immunoSEQ multiplex PCR, the repertoire was profiled, and TCRdb retains in-frame clones only, with some absent. This sample yields around 120,000 clones, of which roughly 90% are seen a single time; about 15% belongs to the top ten. Material: blood. The source is a person aged 18 to 75 in good health. Each CDR3 is given with its conserved first and last residue. The D gene is left open where the match is weak. Clone size is given for some rows only: seen once, a few or many times, or a class if the clone is expanded.

>TRBV6-6|NA|TRBJ2-7|NA
CASSPREYEQYF
TGTGCCAGCAGTCCCAGGGAGTACGAGCAGTACTTC
>TRBV28|NA|TRBJ2-5|NA
CASALSGSETQYF
TGTGCCAGCGCTTTATCCGGGTCAGAGACCCAGTACTTC
>TRBV5-6|few|TRBJ2-5|TRBD2
CASSPTSGGQETQYF
TGTGCCAGCAGCCCGACTAGCGGGGGGCAAGAGACCCAGTACTTC
>TRBV10-3|NA|TRBJ1-2|NA
CAISESWVGTNYGYTF
TGTGCCATCAGTGAGTCGTGGGTTGGGACGAACTATGGCTACACCTTC
>TRBV6-4|once|TRBJ2-3|NA
CASSDSFTGSDTQYF
TGTGCCAGCAGTGACTCATTTACGGGGTCAGATACGCAGTATTTT
>TRBV19|NA|TRBJ1-5|NA
CASRGASRPQHF
TGTGCCAGTAGGGGGGCATCTCGGCCCCAGCATTTT
>TRBV7-8|NA|TRBJ1-2|NA
CASSTGVTYGYTF
TGTGCCAGCAGCACCGGGGTAACCTATGGCTACACCTTC
>TRBV4-3|few|TRBJ2-3|TRBD1
CASSHGQGPSTDTQYF
TGCGCCAGCAGCCACGGACAGGGGCCTAGCACAGATACGCAGTATTTT
>TRBV19|NA|TRBJ2-6|TRBD1
CASISTGGRGVLTF
TGTGCCAGTATATCGACAGGGGGCAGGGGCGTCCTGACTTTC
>TRBV12-5|NA|TRBJ2-1|TRBD2
CASGSGGEYNEQFF
TGTGCTAGTGGCTCGGGAGGGGAATACAATGAGCAGTTCTTC
>TRBV20-1|NA|TRBJ2-1|NA
CSANRDEQFF
TGCAGTGCTAACCGGGATGAGCAGTTCTTC
>TRBV5-4|few|TRBJ2-3|TRBD2
CASSFWGAGGRYTDTQYF
TGTGCCAGCAGCTTCTGGGGGGCGGGGGGCCGGTACACAGATACGCAGTATTTT
>TRBV4-3|NA|TRBJ2-2|NA
CASSQDREGRGAGELFF
TGCGCCAGCAGCCAAGATCGCGAGGGAAGGGGGGCCGGGGAGCTGTTTTTT
>TRBV4-3|NA|TRBJ1-2|NA
CASSQDLQGTRYGYTF
TGCGCCAGCAGCCAAGATCTCCAGGGGACCCGCTATGGCTACACCTTC
>TRBV6-6|NA|TRBJ1-2|NA
CASTYSAGYGYTF
TGTGCCAGCACCTACTCGGCGGGATATGGCTACACCTTC
>TRBV5-1|NA|TRBJ1-1|TRBD1
CASSFVRGQQNTEAFF
TGCGCCAGCAGCTTCGTTAGGGGACAGCAGAACACTGAAGCTTTCTTT
>TRBV27|many|TRBJ2-7|NA
CASSLFSGLSYEQYF
TGTGCCAGCAGTTTATTTTCTGGCCTCTCCTACGAGCAGTACTTC
>TRBV6-4|NA|TRBJ1-4|NA
CASSDSRGVEKLFF
TGTGCCAGCAGTGACTCGAGAGGGGTAGAAAAACTGTTTTTT
>TRBV21-1|NA|TRBJ2-7|NA
CASSVMARVDGQYF
TGTGCCAGCAGCGTGATGGCGCGGGTCGACGGGCAGTACTTC
>TRBV29-1|NA|TRBJ2-6|TRBD1
CSVLTGAGANVLTF
TGCAGCGTTCTGACAGGGGCTGGGGCCAACGTCCTGACTTTC
>TRBV18|NA|TRBJ1-1|TRBD1
CASSINRGPVNTEAFF
TGTGCCAGCTCAATTAACAGGGGGCCGGTTAACACTGAAGCTTTCTTT
>TRBV28|NA|TRBJ1-2|NA
CASSLSYGYTF
TGTGCCAGCAGTTTGTCCTATGGCTACACCTTC
>TRBV6-5|NA|TRBJ1-5|NA
CAGSYSRGQPQHF
TGTGCCGGCAGTTACTCCCGGGGGCAGCCCCAGCATTTT
>TRBV7-2|few|TRBJ1-6|TRBD1
CASSLLSGGNSPLHF
TGTGCCAGCAGTTTACTTTCAGGGGGAAATTCACCCCTCCACTTT
>TRBV7-2|few|TRBJ1-2|NA
CASSQRQVPSF
TGTGCCAGCAGCCAACGACAGGTCCCCTCCTTC
>TRBV5-1|medium-sized|TRBJ1-2|TRBD1
CASSPWTGIEYGTF
TGCGCCAGCAGCCCCTGGACAGGGATCGAGTACGGTACCTTC
>TRBV25-1|once|TRBJ2-2|NA
CASSMQGRTGELFF
TGTGCCAGCAGCATGCAGGGGAGGACTGGGGAGCTGTTTTTT
>TRBV6-6|NA|TRBJ1-6|NA
CASSYSQHQNSPLHF
TGTGCCAGCAGTTACTCACAGCACCAAAATTCACCCCTCCACTTT
>TRBV15|once|TRBJ1-2|TRBD1
CATSRRGQGKIYGYTF
TGTGCCACCAGCAGAAGAGGACAGGGAAAGATCTATGGCTACACCTTC
>TRBV7-6|NA|TRBJ1-1|NA
CASSRRGEGEAFF
TGTGCCAGCAGCCGACGGGGGGAAGGTGAAGCTTTCTTT
>TRBV4-3|NA|TRBJ2-3|NA
CASSRGVALSTDTQYF
TGCGCCAGCAGCCGCGGGGTAGCGCTTAGCACAGATACGCAGTATTTT
>TRBV27|NA|TRBJ2-5|NA
CASSFSQYREETQYF
TGTGCCAGCAGTTTTAGCCAGTACAGGGAAGAGACCCAGTACTTC
>TRBV29-1|NA|TRBJ2-7|NA
CSVAGVYEQYF
TGCAGCGTTGCAGGAGTCTACGAGCAGTACTTC
>TRBV5-5|once|TRBJ2-7|NA
CASSFGRSSYEQYF
TGTGCCAGCAGCTTTGGGCGTTCATCCTACGAGCAGTACTTC
>TRBV6-1|NA|TRBJ2-7|NA
CASSEKDSTYEQYF
TGTGCCAGCAGTGAAAAGGACTCCACCTACGAGCAGTACTTC
>TRBV30|NA|TRBJ1-6|NA
CAWTTTPGRLGSPLHF
TGTGCCTGGACTACAACTCCGGGCCGTTTGGGTTCACCCCTCCACTTT
>TRBV15|NA|TRBJ2-3|TRBD1
CATSRYTGETQYF
TGTGCCACCAGCAGATACACAGGGGAGACGCAGTATTTT
>TRBV29-1|NA|TRBJ2-2|TRBD1
CSSRDRGNTGELFF
TGCAGTTCCCGGGACAGGGGAAACACCGGGGAGCTGTTTTTT
>TRBV6-5|NA|TRBJ1-1|TRBD1
CASSYSTGLVEAFF
TGTGCCAGCAGTTACTCGACAGGGTTGGTTGAAGCTTTCTTT